The present T cell receptor (beta chain) was sequenced within a study of OX40 agonist ivuxolimab in advanced cancers. Study context: From 23 to 79 years was the age range, with a mean of approximately 58 years, and 65% to 90% were male.

Trimming cost V 2 bases and J 0 bases, with 11 bases left between them. This CDR3 has 15 residues. Germline CDR1 reads GTSNPN; CDR2 reads SVGIG (reference sequence). TCRdb keeps only in-frame clones here, not all; method: immunoSEQ multiplex PCR. The repertoire consists of around 58,000 clones, with around 83% occurring once and the leading ten covering around 30%. This sample comprised CD4+ or CD8+ T cells sorted from blood, obtained in a trial of the OX40 agonist ivuxolimab. The sequence was collected from an adult with an advanced solid tumor such as melanoma, head and neck, liver or kidney cancer. The chain combines TRBV30 with TRBJ1-3; D possibly corresponds to TRBD1 (5 bases). In DNA form, the CDR3 reads TGTGCCTGGAGTCCGGACACCTACTCTGGAAACACCATATATTTT. It encodes CAWSPDTYSGNTIYF.